Below are 23 T cell receptor beta chains sequenced from a single sample in a study of cytomegalovirus exposure and HLA in healthy donors. The PCR ran on 60 Vbeta and 13 Jbeta primers. Some clones are missing from TCRdb's copy, which holds only in-frame ones; the method was immunoSEQ multiplex PCR. The sample consists of 240,000 or so clones, 82% of them appearing once. Source material: PBMCs. These receptors were obtained from a woman aged 35 to 49 in good health and CMV-seropositive.

The gene calls are TRBV4-3 and TRBJ2-2; 7 nucleotides align to TRBD2. The CDR3 is 14 residues long. The germline gives CDR1 LGHNA, CDR2 YSLEER. The ends lost 3 bases at V and 5 bases at J; junction bases unmatched: 3. The CDR3 nucleotides read TGCGCCAGCAGCCAGAGCGGGGCTACCGGGGAGCTGTTTTTT. Residues: CASSQSGATGELFF.

This rearrangement joins TRBV5-8 to TRBJ2-5; 10 bases agree with TRBD1. Germline V CDR1 and CDR2: SGHTS, YDEGEE. V gave up 9 bases and J gave up 5 bases; unmatched junction bases: 10. The CDR3 has 14 residues. The DNA for the CDR3 is TGTGCCACAGCGGGGACAGGGGTCTGGGAGACCCAGTACTTC. Protein: CATAGTGVWETQYF.

DNA for the CDR3: TGTGCCAGCAGTTACTCGAATACCGGCTACGAGCAGTACTTC. Protein product: CASSYSNTGYEQYF. The rearrangement uses TRBV6-5 and TRBJ2-7, with no clear D. V was shortened by 0 bases and J by 3 bases, with 9 bases between the two germline ends. Germline CDR1 MNHEY, CDR2 SVGAGI. This CDR3 is built from 14 residues.

This clone was picked up a small number of times. The chain has TRBV6-1 and TRBJ2-1; 10 bases fit TRBD2. The CDR3 sequence is 14 residues long. The junction had 4 bases not matched to a gene; V was cut back by 6 bases and J by 5 bases. Per the germline V gene, CDR1 is MNHNS and CDR2 is SASEGT. CDR3 nucleotides: TGTGCCAGCAGGAGACTAGCGGGCGACAATGAGCAGTTCTTC. Protein: CASRRLAGDNEQFF.

The rearrangement uses TRBV10-1 and TRBJ2-7, with 7 nucleotides matching TRBD1. The CDR3 is 13 residues long. CDR1 and CDR2 from the germline V gene are WNHNN and SYGVQD (reference sequence). V dropped 5 bases and J dropped 9; count of bases not matched to a gene: 10. CDR3 in amino acids: CASSRGTAMGQYF. In nucleotides, the CDR3 is TGCGCCAGCAGTAGGGGGACAGCCATGGGGCAGTACTTC.

The V call is TRBV7-2, the J call TRBJ2-2, with 8 positions matching TRBD1. Unmatched junction bases numbered 6, after V lost 5 bases and J lost 7 bases. CDR3 size: 14 residues. Per the germline V gene, CDR1 is SGHTA and CDR2 is FQGNSA. CDR3 DNA: TGTGCCAGCAGCCTTCAGGGGGCGGGCGGGGAGCTGTTTTTT. Translated, it gives CASSLQGAGGELFF.

This clone has only a few counts. The gene calls are TRBV25-1 and TRBJ2-7, with D unresolved. Germline V lookup: CDR1 MGHDK, CDR2 SYGVNS. The V end lost 4 bases, the J end lost 1 base, and 5 bases lay between the germline ends. This CDR3 is 12 amino acids long. This CDR3 reads CASSAPSYEQYF. CDR3 DNA sequence: TGTGCCAGCAGTGCCCCGTCCTACGAGCAGTACTTC.

The chain couples TRBV5-8 to TRBJ2-3, with 8 bases identical to TRBD1. CDR1 is SGHTS, CDR2 YDEGEE, per germline. The CDR3 is 16 amino acids. Trimming cost V 0 bases and J 3 bases; bases outside gene matches: 6. CDR3: CASSLGPGGRTDTQYF. CDR3 nucleotide sequence: TGTGCCAGCAGCTTGGGGCCAGGGGGCCGGACAGATACGCAGTATTTT. Variable domain in full (rest from reference TRBV5-8 and TRBJ2-3): EAGVTQSPTHLIKTRGQQATLRCSPISGHTSVYWYQQALGLGLQFLLWYDEGEERNRGNFPPRFSGRQFPNYSSELNVNALELEDSALYLCASSLGPGGRTDTQYFGPGTRLTVL.

This clone was seen more than once but under ten times. This rearrangement joins TRBV6-6 to TRBJ1-6; 9 bases are shared with TRBD1. Germline assignment: CDR1 MNHNY and CDR2 SVGAGI (reference sequence). Trimming cost V 5 bases and J 10 bases; bases outside gene matches: 9. The CDR3 is made up of 15 amino acids. Here the CDR3 DNA reads TGTGCCAGCAGTCGGGGACAGGGAGGGGAATCACCCCTCCACTTT. As protein: CASSRGQGGESPLHF.

The chain joins TRBV7-2 to TRBJ2-3; D is perhaps TRBD1 (6 bases). Germline V CDR1 and CDR2: SGHTA, FQGNSA. V lost 8 bases and J lost 4, with 16 bases in between. The CDR3 runs to 14 residues. The CDR3 DNA follows: TGTGCCAGCCTTTTTGGGGGCCTAGCAGATACGCAGTATTTT. Amino acids: CASLFGGLADTQYF.

This clone has just a few counts. The genes are TRBV28 and TRBJ2-4; D ambiguous. Germline assignment: CDR1 MDHEN and CDR2 SYDVKM. The V and J ends lost 5 bases and 0 bases respectively, with 17 bases between them. The length of the CDR3 is 17 residues. CDR3 nucleotide sequence: TGTGCCAGCAGTGCTGCACTGGTCCCCTTAGCCAAAAACATTCAGTACTTC. Its translation: CASSAALVPLAKNIQYF.

CDR3 coding DNA: TGTGCCTTTACCTCCGCGGCTCGCTCCTACGAGCAGTACTTC. The encoded protein is CAFTSAARSYEQYF. This sequence joins TRBV30 and TRBJ2-7; D is undetermined. Trimming removed 7 bases at V and 0 bases at J, with 16 bases between. The CDR3 covers 14 residues. CDR1 and CDR2 (germline): GTSNPN, SVGIG (reference sequence). Full variable domain (remainder filled in from reference TRBV30 and TRBJ2-7): SQTIHQWPATLVQPVGSPLSLECTVEGTSNPNLYWYRQAAGRGLQLLFYSVGIGQISSEVPQNLSASRPQDRQFILSSKKLLLSDSGFYLCAFTSAARSYEQYFGPGTRLTVT.

This clone is a singleton in its sample. This chain's CDR3 is CASSLRGISNQPQHF. As DNA, the CDR3 is TGTGCCAGCAGCCTCCGGGGAATATCAAATCAGCCCCAGCATTTT. This chain links TRBV6-5 with TRBJ1-5; D uncertain. The CDR3 runs to 15 residues. The V end was cut by 6 bases, the J end by 4 bases, with 16 bases between. Germline V gives CDR1 MNHEY, CDR2 SVGAGI.

The genes are TRBV6-1 and TRBJ1-2; D perhaps matches TRBD1 (5 bases). CDR1 is MNHNS, CDR2 SASEGT, per germline. The V end was cut by 2 bases, the J end by 1 base, with 20 bases between. The CDR3 consists of 18 residues. The CDR3 sequence is CASSELNIGAGVNYGYTF. The CDR3, as DNA: TGTGCCAGCAGTGAATTAAATATAGGGGCAGGAGTTAACTATGGCTACACCTTC.

The rearrangement links TRBV5-1 to TRBJ2-6, with D hard to call. CDR1 is SGHRS and CDR2 is YFSETQ in the germline V gene. This CDR3 comprises 14 residues. V lost 4 bases to trimming and J lost 0 bases, with 5 bases between them. CDR3 amino acids: CASSRDSGANVLTF. The CDR3 bases are TGCGCCAGCAGCAGAGACTCTGGGGCCAACGTCCTGACTTTC.

The chain links TRBV9 to TRBJ2-5; maybe TRBD1 (6 bases). This CDR3 has 11 amino acids. Germline assignment: CDR1 SGDLS and CDR2 YYNGEE. V was trimmed by 10 bases and J by 1 base, leaving 8 bases between them. CDR3 loop: CAGQSQETQYF. CDR3 DNA: TGTGCCGGACAGAGCCAAGAGACCCAGTACTTC.

The chain is built from TRBV7-9 and TRBJ2-7; the D gene is possibly TRBD1 (6 bases). V lost 2 bases and J lost 3, with 8 bases in between. From germline, CDR1 is SEHNR and CDR2 FQNEAQ (reference sequence). This CDR3 region has 13 residues. CDR3 loop: CASSLRGFYEQYF. The DNA for the CDR3 is TGTGCCAGCAGCTTAAGGGGGTTCTACGAGCAGTACTTC.

The chain links TRBV19 to TRBJ1-2; the D is unclear. CDR3 length: 14 residues. The V end was cut by 5 bases, the J end by 7 bases, with 17 bases between. Germline CDR1 LNHDA, CDR2 SQIVND (reference sequence). CDR3 protein: CASSVARDTGGYTF. The CDR3 nucleotides read TGTGCCAGTAGTGTCGCCCGGGATACTGGTGGCTACACCTTC.

This clone was found a few times. V gene TRBV18 combines with J gene TRBJ2-7, with 7 bases matching TRBD1. V lost 0 bases, J lost 3 bases, and 5 bases stayed unmatched. From germline, CDR1 is KGHSH and CDR2 LQKENI. CDR3 length equals 15 residues. The CDR3 region has the DNA TGTGCCAGCTCACCACCGGGACAGATATTCTACGAGCAGTACTTC. Amino acid sequence: CASSPPGQIFYEQYF. Using reference TRBV18 and TRBJ2-7 for the parts outside the CDR3, the full variable domain is NAGVMQNPRHLVRRRGQEARLRCSPMKGHSHVYWYRQLPEEGLKFMVYLQKENIIDESGMPKERFSAEFPKEGPSILRIQQVVRGDSAAYFCASSPPGQIFYEQYFGPGTRLTVT.

Comment on this clone: The germline gene is not matched at one end of the junction; a read error may be the cause. The chain combines TRBV7-9 with TRBJ2-3, with 9 bases identical to TRBD2. CDR3 length: 13 residues. CDR1 and CDR2 from the germline V gene are SEHNR and FQNEAQ (reference sequence). The CDR3 DNA reads TGTTCCAGCAGCCGGACTAGCGAGAATACGCAGTATTTT. It encodes CSSSRTSENTQYF.

The chain employs TRBV6-5 and TRBJ2-7; 10 positions match TRBD2. Per germline, CDR1 MNHEY and CDR2 SVGAGI. The V gene end was trimmed by 2 bases and the J gene end by 11 bases; junction bases not matched to a gene: 9. The CDR3 is 14 residues long. CDR3 coding DNA: TGTGCCAGCAGTTACCGGAGCGGGGGGGCCGGCAAGTACTTC. Protein: CASSYRSGGAGKYF.

This clone occurred once. The genes are TRBV5-1 and TRBJ1-2; 11 bases align to TRBD1. This CDR3 has 15 amino acids. V shed 4 bases and J 8 bases; nucleotides not matched to a gene: 10. Germline V CDR1 and CDR2: SGHRS, YFSETQ. This chain's CDR3 is CASSGNLGQGEGYTF. CDR3 bases: TGCGCCAGCAGCGGAAACTTGGGACAGGGGGAAGGCTACACCTTC.

The chain employs TRBV27 and TRBJ1-1; possible D gene TRBD1, 5 bases. Trimming took off 6 bases at V and 1 base at J, with 12 bases between the two ends. Germline V gene sequence: CDR1 MNHEY, CDR2 SMNVEV (reference sequence). The CDR3 spans 14 residues. The DNA of the CDR3 is TGTGCCAGCAGGGTTATCGGGGGGAACACTGAAGCTTTCTTT. Protein product: CASRVIGGNTEAFF.